This TCR beta chain was obtained from a study of cytotoxic CD8 clonotypes in ibrutinib-treated CLL. Study-level information: Responses: some 25 partial, 2 complete; after median roughly 63 months, around 15 stayed remitted, about twelve progressed. General study results and limits: On treatment, the uncommon public clonotypes contracted or remained stable. At baseline, clonality was higher than in age-matched healthy donors and correlated with CD8+ counts.

Some clones are missing from TCRdb's copy, which holds only in-frame ones; the method was immunoSEQ multiplex PCR. The sample includes some 290,000 clones, almost 80% seen only once; the top ten take about 6.7%. This CDR3 region has 15 residues. V lost 6 bases, J lost 3 bases, and 15 bases lay in between. Germline CDR1 is MNHEY and CDR2 is SMNVEV (reference sequence). This clone has only one observation. Its matching antigen is unknown. The receptor was isolated from a human donor with chronic lymphocytic leukemia. The rearrangement links TRBV27 to TRBJ2-1; no definite D call. Sequenced material: PBMCs, taken before ibrutinib treatment. The CDR3 region has the DNA TGTGCCAGCAGCCCCGACAAGGGAAGCTACAATGAGCAGTTCTTC. As protein: CASSPDKGSYNEQFF.